This T cell receptor beta chain was captured by sequencing in a study of PD-L1 blockade in urothelial cancer. Study background: Patients with male sex and bladder-origin urothelial cancer accounted for about 85% of the roughly 29 enrolled. Earlier, patients had received 0 to 3 chemotherapy regimens. Analyzed time points were 3 weeks (second dose) and 6 weeks after therapy began.

This CDR3 has 15 amino acids. The trim removed 2 bases at V and 3 bases at J, leaving 3 bases unmatched. From germline, CDR1 is SGHTA and CDR2 FQGTGA. Only in-frame clones appear in the TCRdb table, and some are missing; sequencing was by immunoSEQ multiplex PCR. This table has around 45,000 clones, around nine tenths appearing once. This clone is classed as medium-sized. The receptor's source is a woman aged 60-75 years with urothelial cancer. The rearrangement joins TRBV7-3 to TRBJ2-1; 8 nucleotides line up with TRBD2. This sample comprised PBMCs, obtained around atezolizumab (anti-PD-L1) treatment. The CDR3 region has the DNA TGTGCCAGCAGCTTAGGGACTAGGGTCTACAATGAGCAGTTCTTC. It translates to CASSLGTRVYNEQFF.